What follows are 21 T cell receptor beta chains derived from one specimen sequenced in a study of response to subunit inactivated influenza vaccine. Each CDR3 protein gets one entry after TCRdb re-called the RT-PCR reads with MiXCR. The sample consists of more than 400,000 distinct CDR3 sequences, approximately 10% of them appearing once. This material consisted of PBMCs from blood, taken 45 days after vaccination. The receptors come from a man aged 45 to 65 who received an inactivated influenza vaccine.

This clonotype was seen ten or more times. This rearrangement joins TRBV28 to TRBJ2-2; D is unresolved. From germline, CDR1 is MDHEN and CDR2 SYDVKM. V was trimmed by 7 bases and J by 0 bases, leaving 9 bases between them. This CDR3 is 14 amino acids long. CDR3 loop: CASIPGPNTGELFF. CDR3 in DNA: TGTGCCAGCATACCGGGCCCGAACACCGGGGAGCTGTTTTTT.

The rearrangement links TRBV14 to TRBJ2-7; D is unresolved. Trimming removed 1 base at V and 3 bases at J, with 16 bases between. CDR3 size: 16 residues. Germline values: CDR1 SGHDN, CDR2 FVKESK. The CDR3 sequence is CASSQARPNNIYEQYF. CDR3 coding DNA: TGTGCCAGCAGCCAAGCACGCCCCAATAATATCTACGAGCAGTACTTC.

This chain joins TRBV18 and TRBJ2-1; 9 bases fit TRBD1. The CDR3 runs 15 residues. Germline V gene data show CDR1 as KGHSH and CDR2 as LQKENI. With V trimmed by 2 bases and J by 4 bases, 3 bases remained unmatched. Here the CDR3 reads CASSPGGQGYNEQFF. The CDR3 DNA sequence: TGTGCCAGCTCACCAGGGGGACAGGGTTACAATGAGCAGTTCTTC.

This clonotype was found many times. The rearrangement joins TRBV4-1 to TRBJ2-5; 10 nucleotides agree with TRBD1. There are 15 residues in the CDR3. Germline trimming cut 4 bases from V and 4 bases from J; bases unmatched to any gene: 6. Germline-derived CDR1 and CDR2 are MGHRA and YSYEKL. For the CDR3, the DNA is TGCGCCAGCAGCCCTCAAGGACAGGGGGTAGAGACCCAGTACTTC. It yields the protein CASSPQGQGVETQYF.

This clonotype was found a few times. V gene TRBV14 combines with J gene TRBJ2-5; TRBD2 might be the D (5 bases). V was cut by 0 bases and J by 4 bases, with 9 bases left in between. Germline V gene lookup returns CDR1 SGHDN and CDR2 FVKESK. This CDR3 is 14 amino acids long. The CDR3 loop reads CASSQDEEAETQYF. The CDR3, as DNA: TGTGCCAGCAGCCAAGATGAGGAGGCAGAGACCCAGTACTTC.

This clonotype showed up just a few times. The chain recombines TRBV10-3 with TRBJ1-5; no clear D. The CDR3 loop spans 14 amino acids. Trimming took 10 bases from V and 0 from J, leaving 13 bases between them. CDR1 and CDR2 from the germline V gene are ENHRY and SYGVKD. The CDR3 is CATSMGNSNQPQHF. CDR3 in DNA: TGTGCCACCTCGATGGGGAATAGCAATCAGCCCCAGCATTTT.

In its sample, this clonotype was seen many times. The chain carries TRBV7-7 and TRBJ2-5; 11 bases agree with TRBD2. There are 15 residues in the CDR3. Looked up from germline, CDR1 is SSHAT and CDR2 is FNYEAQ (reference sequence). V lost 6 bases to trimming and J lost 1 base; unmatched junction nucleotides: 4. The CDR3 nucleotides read TGTGCCAGCAGTAGGACTAGCGGGCCCCAAGAGACCCAGTACTTC. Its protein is CASSRTSGPQETQYF.

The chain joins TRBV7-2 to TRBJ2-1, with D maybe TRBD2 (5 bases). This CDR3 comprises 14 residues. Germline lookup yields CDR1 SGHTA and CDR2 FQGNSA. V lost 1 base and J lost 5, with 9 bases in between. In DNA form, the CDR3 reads TGTGCCAGCAGCTTAGTTGGACTCCACAATGAGCAGTTCTTC. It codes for CASSLVGLHNEQFF.

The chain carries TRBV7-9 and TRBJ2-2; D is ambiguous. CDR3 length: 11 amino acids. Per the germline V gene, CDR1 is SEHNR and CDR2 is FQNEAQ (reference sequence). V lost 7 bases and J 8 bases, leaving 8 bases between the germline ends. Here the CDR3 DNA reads TGTGCCAGCATCGTCCTGGGGGAGCTGTTTTTT. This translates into CASIVLGELFF.

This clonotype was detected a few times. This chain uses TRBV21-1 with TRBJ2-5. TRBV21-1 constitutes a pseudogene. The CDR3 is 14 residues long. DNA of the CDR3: TGTGCCAGCAGCAACCGTTCAAGGAAGGGGACCCAGTACTTC. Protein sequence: CASSNRSRKGTQYF.

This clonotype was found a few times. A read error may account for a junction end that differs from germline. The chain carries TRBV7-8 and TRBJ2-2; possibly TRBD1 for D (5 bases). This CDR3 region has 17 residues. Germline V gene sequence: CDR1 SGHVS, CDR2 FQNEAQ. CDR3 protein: CVSSTGPRAQDTGELFF. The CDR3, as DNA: TGTGTCAGCAGTACTGGACCCAGGGCGCAGGACACCGGGGAGCTGTTTTTT.

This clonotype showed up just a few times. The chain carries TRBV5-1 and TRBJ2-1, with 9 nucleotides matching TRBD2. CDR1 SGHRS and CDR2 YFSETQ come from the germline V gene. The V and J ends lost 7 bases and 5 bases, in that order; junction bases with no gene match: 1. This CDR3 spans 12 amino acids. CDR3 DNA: TGCGCCAGCGCGGGAGGGGACAATGAGCAGTTCTTC. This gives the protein CASAGGDNEQFF.

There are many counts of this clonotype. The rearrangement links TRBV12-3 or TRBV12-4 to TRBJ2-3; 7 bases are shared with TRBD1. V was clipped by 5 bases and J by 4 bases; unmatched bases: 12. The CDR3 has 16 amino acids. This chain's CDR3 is CASSATQGMRPDTQYF. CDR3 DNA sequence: TGTGCCAGCAGTGCCACACAGGGGATGAGGCCAGATACGCAGTATTTT.

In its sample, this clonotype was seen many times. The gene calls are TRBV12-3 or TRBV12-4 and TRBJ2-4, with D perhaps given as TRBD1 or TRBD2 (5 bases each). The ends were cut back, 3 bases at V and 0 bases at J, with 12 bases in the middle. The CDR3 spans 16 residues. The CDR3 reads CASSFRDGLAKNIQYF. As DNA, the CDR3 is TGTGCCAGCAGTTTCCGGGACGGTTTAGCCAAAAACATTCAGTACTTC.

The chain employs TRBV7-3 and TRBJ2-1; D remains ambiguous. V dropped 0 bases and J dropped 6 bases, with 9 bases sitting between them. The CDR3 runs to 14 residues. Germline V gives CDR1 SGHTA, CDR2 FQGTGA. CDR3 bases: TGTGCCAGCAGCTTAACCCCGACGGGCAATGAGCAGTTCTTC. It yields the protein CASSLTPTGNEQFF.

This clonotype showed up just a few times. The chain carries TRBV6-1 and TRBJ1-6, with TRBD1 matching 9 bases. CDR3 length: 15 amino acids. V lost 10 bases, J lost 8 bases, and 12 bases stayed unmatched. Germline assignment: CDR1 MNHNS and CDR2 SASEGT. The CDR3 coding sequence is TGTGCCACGGGACAGGGACCCCGATGGGATTCACCCCTCCACTTT. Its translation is CATGQGPRWDSPLHF.

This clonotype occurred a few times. The CDR3 is CASSQEDGGHRNYEQYF. Here the CDR3 DNA reads TGCGCCAGCAGCCAAGAAGATGGGGGCCACAGGAACTACGAGCAGTACTTC. The V gene is TRBV4-3, the J gene TRBJ2-7; maybe TRBD1 (6 bases). The CDR3 is 17 amino acids. Germline loops: CDR1 LGHNA, CDR2 YSLEER. Deletions cut 0 bases from V and 3 bases from J, with 18 bases between.

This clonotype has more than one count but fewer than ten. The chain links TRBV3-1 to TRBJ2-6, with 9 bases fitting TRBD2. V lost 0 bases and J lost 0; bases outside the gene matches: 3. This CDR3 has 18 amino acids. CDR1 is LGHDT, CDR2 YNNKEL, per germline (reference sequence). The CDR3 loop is CASSQERGGLSGANVLTF. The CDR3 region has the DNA TGTGCCAGCAGCCAAGAGCGGGGGGGCCTCTCTGGGGCCAACGTCCTGACTTTC.

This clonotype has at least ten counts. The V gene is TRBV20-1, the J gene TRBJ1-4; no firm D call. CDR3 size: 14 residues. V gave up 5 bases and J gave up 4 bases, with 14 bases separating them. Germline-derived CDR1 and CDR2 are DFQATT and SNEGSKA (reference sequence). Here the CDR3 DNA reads TGCAGTGCTTTTTGGGCGGGGAATAATGAAAAACTGTTTTTT. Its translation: CSAFWAGNNEKLFF.

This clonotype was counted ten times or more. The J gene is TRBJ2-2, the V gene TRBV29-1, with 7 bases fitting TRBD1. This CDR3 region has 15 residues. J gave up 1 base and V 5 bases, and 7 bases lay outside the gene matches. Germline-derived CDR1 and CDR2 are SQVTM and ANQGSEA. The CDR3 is CSVRTGQMNTGELFF. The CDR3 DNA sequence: TGCAGCGTTCGAACGGGACAGATGAACACCGGGGAGCTGTTTTTT.

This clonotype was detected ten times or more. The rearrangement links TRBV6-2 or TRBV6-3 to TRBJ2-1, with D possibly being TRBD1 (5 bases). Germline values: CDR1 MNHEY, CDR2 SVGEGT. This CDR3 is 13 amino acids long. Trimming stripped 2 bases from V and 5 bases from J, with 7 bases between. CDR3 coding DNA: TGTGCCAGCAGTTACCAGGGAAACAATGAGCAGTTCTTC. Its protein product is CASSYQGNNEQFF.